These 24 T cell receptor beta chains were all obtained from the same sample, sequenced in a study of blood T cell repertoires in COVID-19. TCRdb's table, derived via immunoSEQ multiplex PCR, lists solely in-frame clones and lacks some. The sample shows under 200,000 clones, around nine tenths of them seen only once. Sequencing was carried out using peripheral blood. Every receptor here comes from a man between 65 and 85 years old with acute or convalescent COVID-19.

The gene calls are TRBV5-1 and TRBJ1-2, with 7 bases that match TRBD1. The CDR3 length is 13 residues. V lost 4 bases and J lost 2; bases outside the gene matches: 2. Per germline, CDR1 SGHRS and CDR2 YFSETQ. The CDR3 loop is CASSRQGNYGYTF. In DNA form, the CDR3 reads TGCGCCAGCAGCAGACAGGGAAACTATGGCTACACCTTC.

The chain uses TRBV13 and TRBJ1-1, with D maybe TRBD1 (5 bases). The CDR3 has 13 amino acids. Germline V gene lookup returns CDR1 PRHDT and CDR2 FYEKMQ (reference sequence). With 5 bases removed from V and 7 bases from J, the gap between germline ends came to 14 bases. The CDR3 coding sequence is TGTGCCAGCAGCGTACCCGGGGGGATTGAAGCTTTCTTT. Encoded protein: CASSVPGGIEAFF.

V is TRBV5-6 and J is TRBJ1-2; possibly TRBD1 for D (6 bases). The CDR3 totals 14 residues. CDR1 SGHDT and CDR2 YYEEEE come from the germline V gene. Trimming pared 0 bases from V and 8 bases from J, leaving 14 bases between. The CDR3 region is CASSLEAGDRGYTF. CDR3 DNA: TGTGCCAGCAGCTTGGAGGCAGGGGATCGCGGCTACACCTTC.

This chain links TRBV9 with TRBJ2-2, with D hard to call. The CDR3 is 15 amino acids. In germline, CDR1 is SGDLS, CDR2 YYNGEE. V was pared by 4 bases and J by 2 bases, with 12 bases between. The CDR3 bases are TGTGCCAGCAGCCCCCGAAACTACAACACCGGGGAGCTGTTTTTT. It codes for CASSPRNYNTGELFF.

J is TRBJ2-3 and V is TRBV5-4, with 14 bases fitting TRBD2. V was clipped by 4 bases and J by 4 bases; unmatched bases: 5. The CDR3 is 16 amino acids. The germline CDR1 and CDR2 sequences are SGHNT and YYREEE (reference sequence). The CDR3 spells CASSMGTSGSADTQYF. The DNA for the CDR3 is TGTGCCAGCAGCATGGGGACTAGCGGGAGCGCAGATACGCAGTATTTT.

This clone was seen only a few times. The chain couples TRBV9 to TRBJ2-7; 7 positions agree with TRBD2. Germline V CDR1 and CDR2: SGDLS, YYNGEE. CDR3 length: 15 amino acids. The trim removed 0 bases at V and 2 bases at J, leaving 5 bases unmatched. CDR3 amino acids: CASSVAPGTTYEQYF. The CDR3 DNA follows: TGTGCCAGCAGCGTAGCTCCCGGGACTACCTACGAGCAGTACTTC.

The chain recombines TRBV27 with TRBJ2-7, with a weak D call TRBD1 (6 bases). With 3 bases removed from V and 5 bases from J, the gap between germline ends came to 11 bases. The CDR3 totals 13 residues. CDR1 and CDR2 (germline): MNHEY, SMNVEV (reference sequence). CDR3 in amino acids: CASSFYRADEQYF. The CDR3 DNA sequence: TGTGCCAGCAGTTTCTACAGGGCCGACGAGCAGTACTTC.

This rearrangement joins TRBV6-5 to TRBJ1-1; perhaps TRBD1 as D (5 bases). V gave up 6 bases and J gave up 7 bases, with 21 bases separating them. This CDR3 comprises 15 residues. CDR1 is MNHEY, CDR2 SVGAGI, per germline. The CDR3 coding sequence is TGTGCCAGCAGATCCCAGGGTCTGGGCCTTGTTGAAGCTTTCTTT. Amino acid sequence: CASRSQGLGLVEAFF.

This clone was seen once. This rearrangement joins TRBV28 to TRBJ2-7; D is possibly TRBD1 (5 bases). The CDR3 is made up of 15 amino acids. Germline V gives CDR1 MDHEN, CDR2 SYDVKM. V lost 5 bases, J lost 5 bases, and 19 bases lay in between. CDR3 nucleotide sequence: TGTGCCAGCAGTACAATCTCGACAGCCCCCAACGAGCAGTACTTC. Encoded protein: CASSTISTAPNEQYF.

This rearrangement joins TRBV6-6 to TRBJ1-5; 7 bases fit TRBD1. The ends lost 1 base at V and 3 bases at J; junction bases unmatched: 3. CDR3 length equals 15 residues. Germline V CDR1 and CDR2: MNHNY, SVGAGI (reference sequence). The CDR3 reads CASSYLTGPNQPQHF. DNA of the CDR3: TGTGCCAGCAGTTACTTGACAGGGCCCAATCAGCCCCAGCATTTT.

V is TRBV7-9 and J is TRBJ2-2; TRBD2 is a possible D gene (5 bases). Trimming pared 7 bases from V and 12 bases from J, leaving 21 bases between. The germline gives CDR1 SEHNR, CDR2 FQNEAQ (reference sequence). This CDR3 is built from 14 residues. Here the CDR3 reads CASTHGLFSGKLFF. CDR3 sequence (DNA): TGTGCCAGCACCCATGGACTTTTTTCTGGGAAGCTGTTTTTT.

V usage is TRBV19 and J usage is TRBJ2-2, with TRBD1 matching 10 bases. The CDR3 runs 15 residues. Trimming cost V 1 base and J 5 bases; bases outside gene matches: 1. Germline V gene sequence: CDR1 LNHDA, CDR2 SQIVND (reference sequence). The CDR3 DNA is TGTGCCAGTAGTATAGTGGGACAGGGGACCGGGGAGCTGTTTTTT. This sequence encodes CASSIVGQGTGELFF.

The genes are TRBV5-1 and TRBJ1-4; D uncertain. This CDR3 has 12 amino acids. Trimming removed 6 bases at V and 8 bases at J, with 11 bases between. Germline-derived CDR1 and CDR2 are SGHRS and YFSETQ. The CDR3 loop is CASTLAAEKLFF. The CDR3 DNA is TGCGCCAGCACTCTCGCGGCGGAAAAACTGTTTTTT. Combining the CDR3 with reference TRBV5-1 and TRBJ1-4 gives the whole variable domain KAGVTQTPRYLIKTRGQQVTLSCSPISGHRSVSWYQQTPGQGLQFLFEYFSETQRNKGNFPGRFSGRQFSNSRSEMNVSTLELGDSALYLCASTLAAEKLFFGSGTQLSVL.

The V and J genes are TRBV28 and TRBJ1-4, with D tentatively TRBD1 (5 bases). Germline V CDR1 and CDR2: MDHEN, SYDVKM. Trimming took off 3 bases at V and 9 bases at J, with 23 bases between the two ends. The CDR3 length is 17 residues. CDR3 bases: TGTGCCAGCAGTTTTTGGAATCCCGGCGGGGGTCGGAAAAAACTGTTTTTT. Protein sequence: CASSFWNPGGGRKKLFF.

The chain joins TRBV9 to TRBJ2-2; TRBD1 matches 7 bases. From germline, CDR1 is SGDLS and CDR2 YYNGEE. This CDR3 has 15 residues. Trimming cost V 4 bases and J 3 bases; bases outside gene matches: 6. CDR3 in amino acids: CASSLGQGDTGELFF. The CDR3, as DNA: TGTGCCAGCAGCCTTGGGCAGGGGGACACCGGGGAGCTGTTTTTT.

The chain is built from TRBV28 and TRBJ1-5; 9 nucleotides align to TRBD1. Germline CDR1 and CDR2: MDHEN and SYDVKM. CDR3 length equals 15 residues. V gave up 6 bases and J gave up 0 bases; unmatched junction bases: 3. DNA of the CDR3: TGTGCCAGCAGCCTGGACAGGGGTAGCAATCAGCCCCAGCATTTT. Residues: CASSLDRGSNQPQHF.

The V call is TRBV7-9, the J call TRBJ1-3; 8 bases fit TRBD1. The trim removed 10 bases at V and 0 bases at J, leaving 5 bases unmatched. This CDR3 comprises 14 residues. The V gene's germline CDR1 is SEHNR and CDR2 FQNEAQ (reference sequence). CDR3 in amino acids: CATNRGDSGNTIYF. As DNA, the CDR3 is TGTGCCACCAACAGGGGGGACTCTGGAAACACCATATATTTT.

Concerning this clone itself: Other nucleotide sequences in the sample specify the same CDR3. The CDR3 here is CASSPDGSSGNTIYF. As DNA, the CDR3 is TGTGCCAGCTCCCCAGATGGTAGCTCTGGAAACACCATATATTTT. V is TRBV18 and J is TRBJ1-3; D is unclear. The CDR3 runs to 15 residues. Trimming shortened V by 6 bases and J by 0 bases, and 12 bases separated the two germline ends. Per the germline V gene, CDR1 is KGHSH and CDR2 is LQKENI.

The chain has TRBV29-1 and TRBJ2-7; a weak D match, TRBD2 (6 bases). Germline V gene data show CDR1 as SQVTM and CDR2 as ANQGSEA. With 4 bases removed from V and 3 bases from J, the gap between germline ends came to 16 bases. The CDR3 contains 14 residues. DNA of the CDR3: TGCAGCGTTGTCCGCGGGGTCCAGCTCTACGAGCAGTACTTC. Translated, it gives CSVVRGVQLYEQYF.

The V gene is TRBV7-4, the J gene TRBJ2-7; 8 bases match TRBD2. Germline V gene sequence: CDR1 SGHVT, CDR2 SQSDAQ. V was clipped by 8 bases and J by 2 bases; unmatched bases: 5. The CDR3 consists of 13 residues. CDR3 in amino acids: CASSGLDPYEQYF. CDR3 nucleotides: TGTGCCAGCTCGGGACTAGATCCCTACGAGCAGTACTTC. Based on the CDR3 plus reference TRBV7-4 and TRBJ2-7, the full variable domain is GAGVSQSPRYKVAKRGRDVALRCDSISGHVTLYWYRQTLGQGSEVLTYSQSDAQRDKSGRPSGRFSAERPERSVSTLKIQRTEQGDSAVYLCASSGLDPYEQYFGPGTRLTVT.

CDR3 sequence: CASTPSGRATDTQYF. CDR3 DNA: TGCGCCAGCACCCCGAGCGGGAGGGCCACGGATACGCAGTATTTT. This sequence joins TRBV5-1 and TRBJ2-3; 10 bases match TRBD2. J was trimmed by 6 bases and V by 6 bases; bases with no gene match: 10. There are 15 residues in the CDR3. CDR1 SGHRS and CDR2 YFSETQ come from the germline V gene. The complete variable domain, with remaining parts taken from reference TRBV5-1 and TRBJ2-3, reads KAGVTQTPRYLIKTRGQQVTLSCSPISGHRSVSWYQQTPGQGLQFLFEYFSETQRNKGNFPGRFSGRQFSNSRSEMNVSTLELGDSALYLCASTPSGRATDTQYFGPGTRLTVL.

The chain carries TRBV7-9 and TRBJ2-7; 10 nucleotides agree with TRBD2. Trimming cost V 5 bases and J 4 bases; bases outside gene matches: 8. In germline, CDR1 is SEHNR, CDR2 FQNEAQ (reference sequence). The CDR3 consists of 15 residues. DNA for the CDR3: TGTGCCAGCAGCCCGGGACTAGCGCGAACGTACGAGCAGTACTTC. It yields the protein CASSPGLARTYEQYF.

In DNA form, the CDR3 reads TGTGCCAGCGGCCAGGGACTCGTCCTCTATGGCTACACCTTC. It is translated as CASGQGLVLYGYTF. The genes are TRBV9 and TRBJ1-2; maybe TRBD1 (5 bases). Germline loops: CDR1 SGDLS, CDR2 YYNGEE. The V gene lost 7 bases and the J gene lost 4 bases, with 17 bases spanning the gap. This CDR3 region has 14 residues.

The J gene is TRBJ2-3, the V gene TRBV27; D is possibly TRBD1 (5 bases). V was trimmed by 6 bases and J by 2 bases, leaving 15 bases between them. The CDR3 runs to 15 residues. From germline, CDR1 is MNHEY and CDR2 SMNVEV (reference sequence). This CDR3 is CASSERTPLTDTQYF. The CDR3 DNA reads TGTGCCAGCAGCGAAAGGACACCGCTCACAGATACGCAGTATTTT.